This T cell receptor (beta chain) comes out of a study of blood T cell repertoires in COVID-19. Under the authors' procedure: Amplification from reference gene primers served as the basis for estimated nucleated cell counts. Libraries were prepared by immunoSEQ multiplex PCR; TCRdb keeps only in-frame clonotypes and omits some of them. V, J and clone size derive from that table, while D and trimming were established from the DNA sequence. This table has 110,000 or so clones, around 80% appearing once. This clone was counted once. Trimming shortened V by 6 bases and J by 4 bases, and 9 bases separated the two germline ends. The germline gives CDR1 MDHEN, CDR2 SYDVKM. The CDR3 runs 12 residues.

The material sequenced was peripheral blood. This TCR derives from a man between 65 and 85 years old with acute or convalescent COVID-19. V gene TRBV28 combines with J gene TRBJ1-2; the D is unclear. CDR3 nucleotides: TGTGCCAGCAGGCTTAGAGCCTATGGCTACACCTTC. Its translation: CASRLRAYGYTF.